Following are 12 T cell receptor beta chains from one sample sequenced in a study of control samples from healthy donors and cancer patients. Produced via immunoSEQ multiplex PCR; TCRdb's table is partial and in-frame only. The table includes approximately 41,000 clones, around 94% detected once. Sequencing was performed on blood. The origin of the receptors is a man in his 60s in good health.

This clone showed up just once. As DNA, the CDR3 is TGTGCCAGCTCAACTGGGACTAGCGGGAGGTACAATGAGCAGTTCTTC. Its translation: CASSTGTSGRYNEQFF. This chain connects TRBV18 to TRBJ2-1, with 15 bases identical to TRBD2. Germline trimming cut 5 bases from V and 4 bases from J; bases unmatched to any gene: 3. This CDR3 comprises 16 residues. The V gene's germline CDR1 is KGHSH and CDR2 LQKENI.

The chain links TRBV12-5 to TRBJ2-1; 9 nucleotides match TRBD2. Trimming at V came to 4 bases and at J to 4 bases, leaving 5 bases not matched to a gene. The germline V gene has CDR1 LGHNT and CDR2 FRNRAP. The CDR3 spans 15 residues. The CDR3 bases are TGTGCTAGTGGTTCCCCGACTAGCGGTTACAATGAGCAGTTCTTC. Translation gives CASGSPTSGYNEQFF.

V and J are TRBV3-1 (or the pseudogene TRBV3-2) and TRBJ2-3, with 16 nucleotides matching TRBD2. From germline, CDR1 is LGHDT and CDR2 YNNKEL (reference sequence). The CDR3 consists of 20 residues. After removal of 4 bases from V and 7 bases from J, the junction contained 17 bases not matched to a gene. The DNA of the CDR3 is TGTGCCAGCAGCCCAAAACCGGGGACTAGCGGGAGGGCCTTGGGTTATACGCAGTATTTT. Translation gives CASSPKPGTSGRALGYTQYF.

This chain joins TRBV5-4 and TRBJ1-4; 8 nucleotides agree with TRBD1. Trimming cost V 4 bases and J 8 bases; bases outside gene matches: 19. The germline gives CDR1 SGHNT, CDR2 YYREEE (reference sequence). The CDR3 length is 18 residues. The CDR3 protein is CASSGQGERPRAAEKLFF. The CDR3 coding sequence is TGTGCCAGCAGCGGACAGGGTGAGCGACCTCGCGCGGCGGAAAAACTGTTTTTT.

This clone has only one observation. The CDR3, as DNA: TGTGCCAGCAGTCTGCAGTCGAGGGGGAACACCGGGGAGCTGTTTTTT. Translated, it gives CASSLQSRGNTGELFF. This chain uses TRBV27 with TRBJ2-2, with D possibly called TRBD1 or TRBD2 (5 bases each). The V end lost 5 bases, the J end lost 1 base, and 14 bases lay between the germline ends. Germline lookup yields CDR1 MNHEY and CDR2 SMNVEV (reference sequence). The CDR3 runs to 16 residues.

This chain uses TRBV19 with TRBJ2-7; D tentatively reads TRBD1 or TRBD2 (5 bases each). Trimming removed 5 bases at V and 7 bases at J, with 15 bases between. This CDR3 has 13 amino acids. CDR1 is LNHDA and CDR2 is SQIVND in the germline V gene (reference sequence). Here the CDR3 reads CASSDSLSGEQYF. The CDR3 region has the DNA TGTGCCAGTAGTGACAGTCTTTCGGGGGAGCAGTACTTC.

The rearrangement links TRBV6-5 to TRBJ2-3, with a possible D match to TRBD2 (6 bases). Deletions cut 5 bases from V and 0 bases from J, with 12 bases between. The CDR3 is 15 amino acids. Germline assignment: CDR1 MNHEY and CDR2 SVGAGI. This CDR3 is CASSNLLASTDTQYF. DNA for the CDR3: TGTGCCAGCAGTAACCTACTAGCTAGCACAGATACGCAGTATTTT.

V gene TRBV5-1 combines with J gene TRBJ1-4; TRBD1 is a possible D gene (6 bases). The CDR3 has 16 amino acids. Germline-derived CDR1 and CDR2 are SGHRS and YFSETQ. Trimming shortened V by 5 bases and J by 7 bases, and 21 bases separated the two germline ends. Written as DNA, the CDR3 is TGCGCCAGCAGTCCGGGGGCCGTGGGGGGCGGTGAAAAACTGTTTTTT. Translation gives CASSPGAVGGGEKLFF.

This chain joins TRBV28 and TRBJ1-5, with TRBD1 identical over 9 bases. The CDR3 is 18 amino acids. V was pared by 6 bases and J by 0 bases, with 12 bases of the junction left unmatched. Germline-derived CDR1 and CDR2 are MDHEN and SYDVKM. The CDR3 DNA is TGTGCCAGCAGGCCTACCCCCGGGACAGGGTATAGCAATCAGCCCCAGCATTTT. Its protein product is CASRPTPGTGYSNQPQHF. Full variable domain (outside the CDR3, taken from reference TRBV28 and TRBJ1-5): DVKVTQSSRYLVKRTGEKVFLECVQDMDHENMFWYRQDPGLGLRLIYFSYDVKMKEKGDIPEGYSVSREKKERFSLILESASTNQTSMYLCASRPTPGTGYSNQPQHFGDGTRLSIL.

This chain connects TRBV6-1 to TRBJ1-2, with a tentative D call TRBD1 (6 bases). CDR1 and CDR2 (germline): MNHNS, SASEGT. The V gene lost 3 bases and the J gene lost 2 bases, with 10 bases spanning the gap. This CDR3 region has 14 residues. CDR3: CASSDRGRNYGYTF. The CDR3, as DNA: TGTGCCAGCAGTGATCGGGGGCGAAACTATGGCTACACCTTC.

J is TRBJ1-6 and V is TRBV7-3, with 11 nucleotides matching TRBD1. Germline V gene sequence: CDR1 SGHTA, CDR2 FQGTGA. CDR3 length: 13 residues. Trimming at V came to 5 bases and at J to 14 bases, leaving 5 bases not matched to a gene. The DNA for the CDR3 is TGTGCCAGCAGCGGGACAGGGGGGGATTCCCTCCACTTT. Translation: CASSGTGGDSLHF.

The rearrangement uses TRBV12-3 or TRBV12-4 and TRBJ2-7; D is uncertain. The CDR3 is 12 amino acids. Between the trimmed V and J ends, which lost 3 bases and 5 bases, there was a span of 8 bases. CDR3 sequence (DNA): TGTGCCAGCAGTTTGGTCTTGGACGAGCAGTACTTC. Translating it yields CASSLVLDEQYF.